The 30 T cell receptor beta chains below were found in one sample sequenced in a study of response to subunit inactivated influenza vaccine (dated by TCRdb to 2016 to 2019). The library was generated by RT-PCR. Sequencing instrument: Illumina HiSeq 2500. Clones were called with MiXCR by TCRdb after fastp trimmed the public reads at Q25, and only in-frame beta chains were retained. Here each entry gathers all rows of one CDR3 protein and keeps the most common genes and DNA. The sample has under 850,000 distinct CDR3 sequences on record, 18% of them singletons. The top ten hold roughly 11% of the sample. Sequenced here: PBMCs from blood, sampled roughly 5 days after vaccination. Source of these receptors: a man aged 50-60 years who received an inactivated influenza vaccine. Donor details come from another sample of the same person, matched by shared clones.

This clonotype was counted between two and nine times. The chain employs TRBV19 and TRBJ2-7; tentative D call: TRBD1 (6 bases). The CDR3 length is 14 residues. Deletions cut 3 bases from V and 2 bases from J, with 11 bases between. Germline V gene data show CDR1 as LNHDA and CDR2 as SQIVND (reference sequence). In DNA, the CDR3 is TGTGCCAGTAGTATTGAACAGGGCACCTACGAGCAGTACTTC. Protein: CASSIEQGTYEQYF.

The rearrangement links TRBV10-3 to TRBJ2-3, with 8 bases lining up with TRBD2. The V and J ends lost 2 bases and 0 bases, in that order; junction bases with no gene match: 4. In germline, CDR1 is ENHRY, CDR2 SYGVKD. The CDR3 contains 16 residues. CDR3 amino acids: CAISEAPSGSTDTQYF. Here the CDR3 DNA reads TGTGCCATCAGTGAGGCCCCTAGCGGGAGCACAGATACGCAGTATTTT.

This clonotype was picked up a small number of times. The rearrangement joins TRBV27 to TRBJ2-7; 9 nucleotides line up with TRBD1. The junction had 5 bases not matched to a gene; V was cut back by 5 bases and J by 0 bases. The CDR3 sequence is 15 residues long. Germline CDR1 reads MNHEY; CDR2 reads SMNVEV (reference sequence). The CDR3 spells CASSPDRGPSYEQYF. DNA for the CDR3: TGTGCCAGCAGTCCGGACAGGGGACCCTCCTACGAGCAGTACTTC.

This clonotype was counted many times. The J gene is TRBJ2-7, the V gene TRBV12-3 or TRBV12-4; 9 positions match TRBD2. The J segment lost 3 bases and the V segment lost 5 bases, leaving 8 bases of the junction unmatched. The CDR3 spans 15 residues. The CDR3 sequence is CASSTTTSGHYEQYF. Written as DNA, the CDR3 is TGTGCCAGCAGTACTACGACTAGCGGTCACTACGAGCAGTACTTC.

This clonotype turned up a few times. The gene calls are TRBV5-1 and TRBJ2-2, with 13 bases fitting TRBD2. This CDR3 contains 17 residues. V dropped 5 bases and J dropped 2; count of bases not matched to a gene: 6. Germline assignment: CDR1 SGHRS and CDR2 YFSETQ. The CDR3 DNA reads as TGCGCCAGCAGGCCGGGACTAGCGGGATTCAACACCGGGGAGCTGTTTTTT. It is translated as CASRPGLAGFNTGELFF. Combining the CDR3 with reference TRBV5-1 and TRBJ2-2 gives the whole variable domain KAGVTQTPRYLIKTRGQQVTLSCSPISGHRSVSWYQQTPGQGLQFLFEYFSETQRNKGNFPGRFSGRQFSNSRSEMNVSTLELGDSALYLCASRPGLAGFNTGELFFGEGSRLTVL.

The genes are TRBV6-1 and TRBJ2-6; possible D gene TRBD1, 6 bases. This CDR3 has 16 residues. Germline V gene data show CDR1 as MNHNS and CDR2 as SASEGT. V shed 6 bases and J shed 2 bases, with 14 bases lying between them. As DNA, the CDR3 is TGTGCCAGCAGACCTATACAGGGACCTGGGGCCAACGTCCTGACTTTC. Protein sequence: CASRPIQGPGANVLTF.

This clonotype has a handful of counts. V usage is TRBV4-3 and J usage is TRBJ2-7; weak D call: TRBD1 (6 bases). Trimming removed 3 bases at V and 4 bases at J, with 10 bases between. The germline gives CDR1 LGHNA, CDR2 YSLEER. This CDR3 has 13 residues. The CDR3 protein is CASSQQTGYEQYF. The DNA for the CDR3 is TGCGCCAGCAGCCAGCAAACAGGGTACGAGCAGTACTTC.

This clonotype was seen a few times. This chain links TRBV7-6 with TRBJ2-6; no clear D. V was pared by 2 bases and J by 0 bases, with 8 bases between. The CDR3 extends over 16 amino acids. Germline V gene sequence: CDR1 SGHVS, CDR2 FNYEAQ. The CDR3 bases are TGTGCCAGCAGCTTAATCGATTCCTCTGGGGCCAACGTCCTGACTTTC. Amino acids: CASSLIDSSGANVLTF.

J is TRBJ2-3 and V is TRBV7-2; D gene uncertain. V shed 6 bases and J shed 14 bases, with 18 bases lying between them. Germline CDR1 is SGHTA and CDR2 is FQGNSA. The CDR3 runs to 12 residues. CDR3 sequence reads: CASRKDTIGLYF. The CDR3 DNA sequence: TGTGCCAGCAGAAAAGATACTATCGGGCTGTATTTT.

There are a few counts of this clonotype. CDR3 coding DNA: TGTGCCAGCAGCTCGAGACTAGCGGCAAGCATTCGCGAGCAGTACTTC. This codes for CASSSRLAASIREQYF. The genes are TRBV7-8 and TRBJ2-7, with TRBD2 matching over 9 bases. Germline CDR1 is SGHVS and CDR2 is FQNEAQ. Trimming took 4 bases from V and 6 from J; bases not matched to a gene: 13. This CDR3 has 16 amino acids.

A few counts support this clonotype. The germline gene is not matched at one end of the junction; a read error may be the cause. The chain's CDR3 is CASSLRTSGVF. CDR3 coding DNA: TGTGCCAGCAGCTTAAGGACTAGCGGGGTCTTC. The genes are TRBV7-2 and TRBJ2-1; TRBD2 matches 12 bases. Germline values: CDR1 SGHTA, CDR2 FQGNSA. The CDR3 extends over 11 amino acids.

The V call is TRBV27, the J call TRBJ1-2, with TRBD1 matching over 8 bases. The CDR3 runs to 15 residues. Germline CDR1 is MNHEY and CDR2 is SMNVEV (reference sequence). Germline trimming cut 6 bases from V and 4 bases from J; bases unmatched to any gene: 10. The CDR3 region is CASSNGQGFLYGYTF. In nucleotides, the CDR3 is TGTGCCAGCAGCAACGGACAGGGATTTCTCTATGGCTACACCTTC.

This clonotype occurred a few times. The chain has TRBV21-1 and TRBJ2-3; the table's D gene call, TRBD1, was not cross checked with the DNA. TRBV21-1 is a documented pseudogene. The CDR3 sequence is 15 residues long. The CDR3 protein is CASSRAGDHTDTQYF. CDR3 DNA: TGTGCCAGCAGCAGAGCGGGGGACCACACAGATACGCAGTATTTT.

The J gene is TRBJ2-7, the V gene TRBV12-3 or TRBV12-4; D perhaps matches TRBD2 (7 bases). The V end lost 7 bases, the J end lost 6 bases, and 19 bases lay between the germline ends. The CDR3 is 14 residues long. CDR3 residues: CASTRGAPGSEQYF. CDR3 in DNA: TGTGCCAGCACCCGGGGGGCCCCCGGGTCCGAGCAGTACTTC.

This chain joins TRBV12-3 or TRBV12-4 and TRBJ1-5, with D possibly being TRBD1 (5 bases). V was pared by 5 bases and J by 4 bases, with 6 bases between. The CDR3 has 12 amino acids. The CDR3 DNA is TGTGCCAGCAGTGGGGGAAATCAGCCCCAGCATTTT. Its protein is CASSGGNQPQHF.

In this sample, this clonotype turned up a few times. This chain links TRBV5-6 with TRBJ2-2, with D possibly called TRBD1 or TRBD2 (5 bases each). Trimming pared 1 base from V and 2 bases from J, leaving 15 bases between. The CDR3 sequence is 17 residues long. Germline values: CDR1 SGHDT, CDR2 YYEEEE. The CDR3 DNA sequence: TGTGCCAGCAGCTTGTACCCGGGGCTGTCTAACACCGGGGAGCTGTTTTTT. This encodes CASSLYPGLSNTGELFF.

The chain recombines TRBV6-1 with TRBJ2-2, with D unclear. Germline CDR1 and CDR2: MNHNS and SASEGT. The germline V and J ends were trimmed by 8 bases and 3 bases, with 16 bases remaining between them. The CDR3 consists of 15 residues. The CDR3 nucleotides are TGTGCCAGCGGAACTAAGCGACGGCACACCGGGGAGCTGTTTTTT. Amino acid sequence: CASGTKRRHTGELFF.

This clonotype was observed a handful of times. The rearrangement uses TRBV4-3 and TRBJ1-4; D not resolved. Trimming shortened V by 1 base and J by 5 bases, and 11 bases separated the two germline ends. Germline V gene data show CDR1 as LGHNA and CDR2 as YSLEER. The CDR3 spans 15 residues. The CDR3 coding sequence is TGCGCCAGCAGCCAAGGTCCCTCGGGGAATGAAAAACTGTTTTTT. Its protein product is CASSQGPSGNEKLFF.

The gene calls are TRBV7-8 and TRBJ1-5; 8 positions agree with TRBD1. The V segment lost 5 bases and the J segment 4 bases; nucleotides outside the gene matches: 10. The CDR3 has 16 amino acids. Germline V gene lookup returns CDR1 SGHVS and CDR2 FQNEAQ. CDR3 sequence reads: CASSPEGQGTNQPQHF. CDR3 DNA: TGTGCCAGCAGCCCTGAAGGACAGGGAACTAATCAGCCCCAGCATTTT.

This clonotype occurred many times. The chain employs TRBV7-2 and TRBJ2-7, with 8 bases matching TRBD2. The CDR3 is made up of 14 amino acids. With 7 bases clipped from V and 0 bases from J, the junction kept 5 bases outside the gene matches. Germline CDR1 reads SGHTA; CDR2 reads FQGNSA. CDR3 sequence (DNA): TGTGCCAGCACCCTAGCGGGTAGCTCCTACGAGCAGTACTTC. Translation gives CASTLAGSSYEQYF.

This clonotype has only a few counts. The genes are TRBV9 and TRBJ2-5; tentative D call: TRBD1 (6 bases). The CDR3 sequence is 15 residues long. V was shortened by 4 bases and J by 5 bases, with 18 bases between the two germline ends. CDR1 is SGDLS and CDR2 is YYNGEE in the germline V gene. In nucleotides, the CDR3 is TGTGCCAGCAGCCAAGGAACAGGGTCCTTTGAGACCCAGTACTTC. Translating it yields CASSQGTGSFETQYF. The whole variable domain, filled in from reference TRBV9 and TRBJ2-5, reads DSGVTQTPKHLITATGQRVTLRCSPRSGDLSVYWYQQSLDQGLQFLIQYYNGEERAKGNILERFSAQQFPDLHSELNLSSLELGDSALYFCASSQGTGSFETQYFGPGTRLLVL.

The rearrangement links TRBV18 to TRBJ1-1; D may be TRBD1 (6 bases). The CDR3 has 15 residues. V lost 1 base, J lost 5 bases, and 14 bases lay in between. Germline CDR1 KGHSH, CDR2 LQKENI. In DNA form, the CDR3 reads TGTGCCAGCTCACCACTTACAGGGTCGTCGACTGAAGCTTTCTTT. Translating gives CASSPLTGSSTEAFF.

This clonotype has only a few counts. The chain recombines TRBV10-3 with TRBJ2-7, with D perhaps given as TRBD1 or TRBD2 (5 bases each). CDR1 ENHRY and CDR2 SYGVKD come from the germline V gene. Between the trimmed V and J ends, which lost 10 bases and 1 base, there was a span of 14 bases. The CDR3 is made up of 13 amino acids. Here the CDR3 reads CASGRDQSYEQYF. The CDR3 nucleotides read TGTGCCAGCGGCCGGGACCAGTCCTACGAGCAGTACTTC.

This clonotype appeared many times. The chain carries TRBV5-1 and TRBJ2-7, with 7 nucleotides matching TRBD1. V dropped 4 bases and J dropped 2; count of bases not matched to a gene: 6. Germline V gives CDR1 SGHRS, CDR2 YFSETQ. This CDR3 region has 14 residues. The DNA for the CDR3 is TGCGCCAGCAGCACCAAGACAGGGCCCTACGAGCAGTACTTC. Protein: CASSTKTGPYEQYF.

The CDR3 DNA is TGTGCCAGCAGCCTCGACAGGGGGTCTCCGTACTTC. Its protein is CASSLDRGSPYF. The rearrangement joins TRBV7-2 to TRBJ2-7, with 9 bases matching TRBD1. Germline V gene lookup returns CDR1 SGHTA and CDR2 FQGNSA. The CDR3 has 12 amino acids. The V gene end was trimmed by 5 bases and the J gene end by 12 bases; junction bases not matched to a gene: 8.

This chain uses TRBV6-1 with TRBJ2-1; D remains ambiguous. Between the trimmed V and J ends, which lost 6 bases and 9 bases, there was a span of 21 bases. CDR1 is MNHNS and CDR2 is SASEGT in the germline V gene. The CDR3 extends over 15 amino acids. The CDR3 protein is CASSSEASSNGEQFF. In DNA, the CDR3 is TGTGCCAGCAGCAGTGAAGCGTCTAGTAACGGTGAGCAGTTCTTC.

The genes are TRBV18 and TRBJ2-3; no clear D gene. The V end was cut by 1 base, the J end by 5 bases, with 10 bases between. This CDR3 spans 14 amino acids. Germline V gene data show CDR1 as KGHSH and CDR2 as LQKENI. The CDR3 DNA is TGTGCCAGCTCACCACGCAGGACGTTAGATACGCAGTATTTT. Its protein product is CASSPRRTLDTQYF.

This clonotype has at least ten counts. The chain joins TRBV10-3 to TRBJ1-2, with a possible D match to TRBD1 (5 bases). Germline V gene sequence: CDR1 ENHRY, CDR2 SYGVKD. CDR3 length: 17 amino acids. The V end was cut by 2 bases, the J end by 0 bases, with 16 bases between. CDR3 nucleotide sequence: TGTGCCATCAGTGAGCGGGGCGGGAAGCCTACTAACTATGGCTACACCTTC. Its translation: CAISERGGKPTNYGYTF.

CDR3 nucleotide sequence: TGTGCCATGGGCCCCCGGCACCTCTGGGGGAAATCCTACAATGAGCAGTTCTTC. Translation: CAMGPRHLWGKSYNEQFF. The V and J genes are TRBV10-3 and TRBJ2-1; D tentatively fits TRBD1 or TRBD2 (5 bases each). CDR3 length: 18 amino acids. Trimming took 9 bases from V and 1 from J, leaving 25 bases between them. Per the germline V gene, CDR1 is ENHRY and CDR2 is SYGVKD.

The CDR3 DNA is TGCGCCAGCAGCCTTGATGGGGTCCGCTCCTACAATGAGCAGTTCTTC. Protein: CASSLDGVRSYNEQFF. The chain has TRBV5-1 and TRBJ2-1; D call uncertain. The CDR3 sequence is 16 residues long. Trimming removed 4 bases from V and 0 bases from J, with 14 bases in between. CDR1 is SGHRS and CDR2 is YFSETQ in the germline V gene.